This T cell receptor beta chain was obtained from a study of shared clonotypes between healthy human individuals. The V end was cut by 8 bases, the J end by 0 bases, with 16 bases between. CDR3 length equals 15 residues. Germline V gives CDR1 LNHDA, CDR2 SQIVND (reference sequence). Libraries were prepared by immunoSEQ multiplex PCR; TCRdb keeps only in-frame clonotypes and omits some of them. The sample contains 2.5 million or so clones, just over 90% of which appear only once. The clonotype originates from a man between 18 and 35 years old in good health. The chain uses TRBV19 and TRBJ2-5; TRBD2 is a possible D gene (6 bases). Specimen: naive CD4+ T cells sorted from blood. Subset noted: CD45RA+ positively selected. CDR3: CASSKTRIDQETQYF. CDR3 DNA sequence: TGTGCCAGTTCAAAGACTAGGATAGACCAAGAGACCCAGTACTTC.